The 27 T cell receptor beta chains below all came from one sample that was sequenced in a study of T cells after yellow fever vaccination. From the 5' RACE reads, TCRdb called clonotypes with MiXCR, one entry per CDR3 protein. This table has about 240,000 distinct CDR3 sequences, roughly 3.5% appearing once. The specimen was PBMCs, collected 15 days after the yellow fever booster vaccination. The source of these receptors is a man aged 18 to 35 who received the YFV17D yellow fever vaccine.

At least ten counts were recorded for this clonotype. CDR3 sequence: CASSLAWAVAADTQYF. The DNA for the CDR3 is TGTGCCAGCAGCTTGGCCTGGGCGGTGGCTGCAGATACGCAGTATTTT. V and J are TRBV5-6 and TRBJ2-3; no definite D call. CDR3 size: 16 residues. In germline, CDR1 is SGHDT, CDR2 YYEEEE. The V end lost 0 bases, the J end lost 4 bases, and 15 bases lay between the germline ends.

This clonotype was recorded at least ten times. In nucleotides, the CDR3 is TGTGCCACCAGCGAAACAGGAGCTGAGAAGCCCCAGCATTTT. Its translation is CATSETGAEKPQHF. This chain connects TRBV24-1 to TRBJ1-5, with D perhaps TRBD1 (5 bases). The CDR3 consists of 14 residues. Germline loops: CDR1 KGHDR, CDR2 SFDVKD. V dropped 7 bases and J dropped 8 bases, with 17 bases sitting between them.

This clonotype was seen at least ten times. The V call is TRBV29-1, the J call TRBJ2-3; D unclear. Germline assignment: CDR1 SQVTM and CDR2 ANQGSEA. This CDR3 comprises 12 residues. V lost 6 bases to trimming and J lost 6 bases, with 13 bases between them. As DNA, the CDR3 is TGCAGCGTAGCCCCCTTCGAGGATACGCAGTATTTT. This gives the protein CSVAPFEDTQYF.

This clonotype has ten or more counts. The chain links TRBV6-2 or TRBV6-3 to TRBJ2-1, with 15 bases matching TRBD2. V was pared by 6 bases and J by 7 bases, with 4 bases of the junction left unmatched. The CDR3 totals 15 residues. Germline CDR1 reads MNHEY; CDR2 reads SVGEGT. This CDR3 is CASSRGLAGGNEQFF. DNA for the CDR3: TGTGCCAGCAGCCGCGGACTAGCGGGGGGGAATGAGCAGTTCTTC.

This clonotype has at least ten counts. The rearrangement uses TRBV19 and TRBJ2-7; D ambiguous. The CDR3 is 13 amino acids. CDR1 LNHDA and CDR2 SQIVND come from the germline V gene (reference sequence). Deletions cut 8 bases from V and 0 bases from J, with 11 bases between. The CDR3 sequence: CASQPQSSYEQYF. For the CDR3, the DNA is TGTGCCAGTCAACCTCAAAGCTCCTACGAGCAGTACTTC.

This clonotype was found a few times. CDR3 DNA sequence: TGTGCCAGCAGGCGGACAGGGCTCGCAGATACGCAGTATTTT. It codes for CASRRTGLADTQYF. This rearrangement joins TRBV6-5 to TRBJ2-3; 8 bases align to TRBD1. Germline values: CDR1 MNHEY, CDR2 SVGAGI. The CDR3 spans 14 residues. The V and J ends lost 6 bases and 4 bases, in that order; junction bases with no gene match: 6.

This clonotype was seen a few times. For the CDR3, the DNA is TGTGCCAGCAGCTTTAGAGGGCACAATGAAAAACTGTTTTTT. Protein product: CASSFRGHNEKLFF. This chain connects TRBV5-6 to TRBJ1-4, with D hard to call. CDR3 size: 14 residues. The V end lost 2 bases, the J end lost 5 bases, and 10 bases lay between the germline ends. Germline loops: CDR1 SGHDT, CDR2 YYEEEE.

As for this clonotype: This may be a read error: a much more frequent sequence differs by one nucleotide. The chain carries TRBV20-1 and TRBJ2-5; TRBD2 matches at 9 bases. This CDR3 region has 15 residues. V lost 1 base, J lost 5 bases, and 8 bases stayed unmatched. The germline gives CDR1 DFQATT, CDR2 SNEGSKA (reference sequence). CDR3 DNA sequence: TGCAGTGCTAGAGGACTAGCGGTACCACATGAGACCCAGTACTTC. Translated, it gives CSARGLAVPHETQYF.

This clonotype was seen repeatedly, ten times or more. This sequence joins TRBV6-2 or TRBV6-3 and TRBJ2-7; the D call may be TRBD1 or TRBD2 (5 bases each). The germline gives CDR1 MNHEY, CDR2 SVGEGT. Trimming removed 6 bases from V and 0 bases from J, with 9 bases in between. The CDR3 extends over 13 amino acids. DNA for the CDR3: TGTGCCAGCAGGGGGGTCAGCTCCTACGAGCAGTACGTC. Encoded protein: CASRGVSSYEQYV.

In its sample, this clonotype was seen many times. The genes are TRBV11-2 and TRBJ1-2; tentative D call: TRBD1 (6 bases). The CDR3 is 13 amino acids. Trimming removed 5 bases from V and 6 bases from J, with 13 bases in between. Germline V lookup: CDR1 SGHAT, CDR2 FQNNGV. For the CDR3, the DNA is TGTGCCAGCAGCCAACAGGGTTGGGATGGCTACACCTTC. Translated: CASSQQGWDGYTF.

This clonotype was counted many times. This rearrangement joins TRBV5-1 to TRBJ1-4, with D uncertain. The germline V gene has CDR1 SGHRS and CDR2 YFSETQ. The CDR3 totals 18 residues. Trimming removed 0 bases from V and 2 bases from J, with 17 bases in between. Here the CDR3 reads CASSLGALGMITNEKLFF. The CDR3 DNA sequence: TGCGCCAGCAGCTTGGGGGCGCTGGGGATGATTACTAATGAAAAACTGTTTTTT.

Concerning this clonotype: Just one base apart from a much larger clone, this may be a read error. The V gene is TRBV5-1, the J gene TRBJ2-1; TRBD1 is a possible D gene (5 bases). CDR3 length equals 13 residues. Germline V gives CDR1 SGHRS, CDR2 YFSETQ. The DNA of the CDR3 is TGCGCCTGCAGCTTGGCTGAAGGGGCTGAGCAGTTCTTC. It encodes CACSLAEGAEQFF.

Ten or more counts support this clonotype. The genes are TRBV20-1 and TRBJ2-1, with D tentatively TRBD1 (5 bases). Trimming left V 3 bases short and J 9 bases short, with 15 bases between. Germline lookup yields CDR1 DFQATT and CDR2 SNEGSKA (reference sequence). This CDR3 spans 13 amino acids. The DNA of the CDR3 is TGCAGTGCTAGCCGGTGGCAGGGCAGTGAGCAGTTCTTC. The encoded protein is CSASRWQGSEQFF.

This clonotype was counted at least ten times. The rearrangement links TRBV29-1 to TRBJ2-3; TRBD2 aligns across 9 bases. The CDR3 is 15 residues long. The V gene's germline CDR1 is SQVTM and CDR2 ANQGSEA. Trimming took 4 bases from V and 5 from J; bases not matched to a gene: 10. The CDR3 region is CSVGLAGVRGDTQYF. The CDR3 bases are TGCAGCGTTGGGTTAGCGGGGGTGAGGGGAGATACGCAGTATTTT.

This clonotype has at least ten counts. This chain uses TRBV7-9 with TRBJ1-1; D unresolved. Trimming pared 4 bases from V and 7 bases from J, leaving 10 bases between. The CDR3 length is 12 residues. CDR1 and CDR2 from the germline V gene are SEHNR and FQNEAQ (reference sequence). The CDR3 region is CASSSTGFEAFF. The CDR3 DNA follows: TGTGCCAGCAGCTCAACGGGATTTGAAGCTTTCTTT. The full variable domain, completed using reference TRBV7-9 and TRBJ1-1, is DTGVSQNPRHKITKRGQNVTFRCDPISEHNRLYWYRQTLGQGPEFLTYFQNEAQLEKSRLLSDRFSAERPKGSFSTLEIQRTEQGDSAMYLCASSSTGFEAFFGQGTRLTVV.

At least ten counts were recorded for this clonotype. The V and J genes are TRBV7-8 and TRBJ2-7, with a tentative D call TRBD1 (6 bases). CDR1 is SGHVS, CDR2 FQNEAQ, per germline. This CDR3 has 15 residues. The V gene lost 6 bases and the J gene lost 5 bases, with 20 bases spanning the gap. The CDR3 region has the DNA TGTGCCAGCAGGCTGACTGTGCAGGGGAACAACGAGCAGTACTTC. Residues: CASRLTVQGNNEQYF.

There are many counts of this clonotype. The J gene is TRBJ1-2, the V gene TRBV6-1; D remains unclear. Trimming took 5 bases from V and 5 from J, leaving 15 bases between them. Germline CDR1 reads MNHNS; CDR2 reads SASEGT. The CDR3 spans 14 residues. For the CDR3, the DNA is TGTGCCAGCAGTCCGGTCACAGAGGTATATGGCTACACCTTC. Translated, it gives CASSPVTEVYGYTF.

There are many counts of this clonotype. The rearrangement joins TRBV24-1 to TRBJ2-1; D could derive from TRBD1 or TRBD2 (5 bases each). The CDR3 runs to 18 residues. Trimming shortened V by 5 bases and J by 4 bases, and 23 bases separated the two germline ends. CDR1 KGHDR and CDR2 SFDVKD come from the germline V gene. The CDR3 region has the DNA TGTGCCACCAGTGTGGCGTCGAGGGACCCAGCAATTTACAATGAGCAGTTCTTC. It translates to CATSVASRDPAIYNEQFF.

This clonotype showed up many times. The genes are TRBV7-9 and TRBJ2-5; a weak D match, TRBD1 (5 bases). The CDR3 runs 17 residues. V dropped 3 bases and J dropped 0 bases, with 17 bases sitting between them. The germline V gene has CDR1 SEHNR and CDR2 FQNEAQ (reference sequence). The CDR3 bases are TGTGCCAGCAGCTTCGCAGAACGCCCAGGGCACCAAGAGACCCAGTACTTC. Its protein product is CASSFAERPGHQETQYF.

This clonotype was counted ten times or more. The chain combines TRBV29-1 with TRBJ1-1, with D unresolved. The CDR3 is made up of 12 amino acids. CDR1 is SQVTM, CDR2 ANQGSEA, per germline. The V gene lost 5 bases and the J gene lost 0 bases, with 7 bases spanning the gap. The CDR3 sequence is CSVSRMNTEAFF. The CDR3 DNA reads as TGCAGCGTTTCAAGAATGAACACTGAAGCTTTCTTT.

This clonotype was seen ten or more times. The V call is TRBV15, the J call TRBJ2-1; 9 positions match TRBD2. This CDR3 has 15 amino acids. The V and J ends lost 0 bases and 4 bases, in that order; junction bases with no gene match: 1. CDR1 and CDR2 from the germline V gene are LNHNV and YYDKDF (reference sequence). DNA for the CDR3: TGTGCCACCAGCAGAGATGCGGGGGGGTACAATGAGCAGTTCTTC. It codes for CATSRDAGGYNEQFF.

Many counts were recorded for this clonotype. The rearrangement joins TRBV29-1 to TRBJ2-1; 15 bases line up with TRBD2. CDR3 length equals 18 residues. Germline V gives CDR1 SQVTM, CDR2 ANQGSEA. V trimming: 4 bases; J trimming: 4 bases; junction bases outside the gene matches: 11. CDR3 loop: CSVGPAGTSGGTYNEQFF. CDR3 nucleotide sequence: TGCAGCGTTGGCCCCGCCGGGACTAGCGGGGGGACATACAATGAGCAGTTCTTC.

This clonotype was observed a few times. CDR3 sequence reads: CASSRTGANSGNTIYF. The CDR3, as DNA: TGTGCCAGCAGCCGGACAGGGGCGAACTCTGGAAACACCATATATTTT. The gene calls are TRBV3-1 and TRBJ1-3; TRBD1 aligns across 9 bases. V trimming: 4 bases; J trimming: 0 bases; junction bases outside the gene matches: 4. Germline V gene data show CDR1 as LGHDT and CDR2 as YNNKEL (reference sequence). The CDR3 has 16 amino acids.

This clonotype was detected ten times or more. At one end the junction does not follow the germline gene, possibly because of a read error. The rearrangement joins TRBV24-1 to TRBJ2-5, with D possibly TRBD2 on 6 matching bases. CDR3 length equals 17 residues. In germline, CDR1 is KGHDR, CDR2 SFDVKD. The CDR3 spells CATSELSGGLQKEIQYF. The DNA of the CDR3 is TGTGCCACCAGTGAATTATCCGGGGGACTGCAAAAGGAGATCCAGTACTTC.

This rearrangement joins TRBV5-8 to TRBJ1-4; 7 nucleotides match TRBD1. From germline, CDR1 is SGHTS and CDR2 YDEGEE. V was clipped by 3 bases and J by 4 bases; unmatched bases: 3. This CDR3 comprises 14 residues. The DNA of the CDR3 is TGTGCCAGCAGCTCGGGACAGCATAATGAAAAACTGTTTTTT. Amino acid sequence: CASSSGQHNEKLFF.

This clonotype was observed at least ten times. The chain joins TRBV5-6 to TRBJ2-5; 7 nucleotides align to TRBD1. The CDR3 length is 14 residues. Germline CDR1 is SGHDT and CDR2 is YYEEEE. V trimming: 3 bases; J trimming: 5 bases; junction bases outside the gene matches: 7. CDR3 in amino acids: CASSWGRGYETQYF. CDR3 in DNA: TGTGCCAGCAGCTGGGGCAGGGGGTACGAGACCCAGTACTTC.

This clonotype was observed at least ten times. The rearrangement uses TRBV29-1 and TRBJ1-4, with a possible D match to TRBD1 (5 bases). Germline CDR1 and CDR2: SQVTM and ANQGSEA. V dropped 7 bases and J dropped 8 bases, with 11 bases sitting between them. There are 11 residues in the CDR3. CDR3 sequence reads: CSAGQGEKLFF. CDR3 DNA: TGCAGCGCTGGGCAGGGAGAAAAACTGTTTTTT. Looking up the rest from reference TRBV29-1 and TRBJ1-4 gives the full variable domain: SAVISQKPSRDICQRGTSLTIQCQVDSQVTMMFWYRQQPGQSLTLIATANQGSEATYESGFVIDKFPISRPNLTFSTLTVSNMSPEDSSIYLCSAGQGEKLFFGSGTQLSVL.